The clone carrying this T cell receptor (beta chain) was detected only a few times. TCRdb independently ran MiXCR on the RT-PCR reads; one entry per CDR3 protein. This table has 400,000 to 450,000 distinct CDR3 sequences, under 20% appearing once. The data are from a study of patients and donors after allogeneic stem cell transplantation. The CDR3 has 13 residues. V lost 3 bases to trimming and J lost 8 bases; unmatched junction nucleotides: 6. CDR1 and CDR2 (germline): SGDLS, YYNGEE. The origin of this receptor is a human donor who was either an allogeneic HSCT recipient or a stem cell or donor lymphocyte infusion donor (not recorded which). It is not recorded whose cells these are; they may come from a transplant donor. Sequenced material: blood, either unsorted or a sorted T cell fraction (not recorded which). V usage is TRBV9 and J usage is TRBJ1-2; 8 bases match TRBD1. CDR3 coding DNA: TGTGCCAGCAGCGCAGGGGGCGCTGGGGGCTACACCTTC. Its protein product is CASSAGGAGGYTF.